This T cell receptor beta chain was obtained from a study of CD8 T cells in Susac syndrome. Losses at the gene ends were 3 bases for V and 2 bases for J; bases not matched to a gene: 4. The CDR3 extends over 15 amino acids. As for this clonotype: Its antigen remains unidentified.

Overall study findings and caveats: It was acknowledged in the study that the number of individuals who were included in its TCR sequencing and HLA analysis was relatively small.

A quantity of about 0.5 to 1 ug RNA underwent reverse transcription using random hexamers. In TCRdb, the immunoSEQ multiplex PCR reads were re-called with MiXCR into one record per CDR3 protein. This table has 120,000 to 150,000 distinct CDR3 sequences, approximately 93% appearing once. Sequencing used CD4+ T cells from PBMCs. The V and J genes are TRBV12-3 or TRBV12-4 and TRBJ1-3; TRBD1 agrees at 7 bases. This receptor was taken from a human donor in good health. CDR3 sequence: CASSFTGAPGNTIYF. Written as DNA, the CDR3 is TGTGCCAGCAGTTTCACAGGGGCACCTGGAAACACCATATATTTT.